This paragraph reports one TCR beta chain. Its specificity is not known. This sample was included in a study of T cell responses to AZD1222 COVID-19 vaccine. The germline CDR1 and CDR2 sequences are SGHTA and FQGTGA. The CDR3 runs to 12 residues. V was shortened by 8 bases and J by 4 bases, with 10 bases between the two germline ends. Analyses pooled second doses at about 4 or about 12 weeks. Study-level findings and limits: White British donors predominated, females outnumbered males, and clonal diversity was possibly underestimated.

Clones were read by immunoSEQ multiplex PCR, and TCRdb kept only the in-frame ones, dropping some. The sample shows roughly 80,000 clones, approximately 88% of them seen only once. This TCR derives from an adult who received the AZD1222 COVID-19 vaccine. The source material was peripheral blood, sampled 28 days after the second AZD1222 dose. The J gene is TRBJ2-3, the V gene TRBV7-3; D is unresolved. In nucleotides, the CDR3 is TGTGCCAGCGGGAAAGGAGCAGATACGCAGTATTTT. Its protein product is CASGKGADTQYF.